One and the same sample provided the 10 T cell receptor beta chains below, sequenced in a study of T cells in Graves' hyperthyroidism and ophthalmopathy (dated by TCRdb to about 2019). The library was made by multiplex PCR. Sequencing was performed on an Illumina HiSeq 2000. Amplification of TCR beta CDR3 regions was carried out from RNA transcripts. For the first round of RT-PCR on the TCR CDR3, the HTBI primer set was used together with the Qiagen OneStep RT-PCR kit. TCRdb applied fastp at Q25 and MiXCR to the public reads, then kept only in-frame beta chains. For every CDR3 protein sequence, its rows merge into one entry that carries the most common genes and DNA. For this sample there are fewer than 550,000 distinct CDR3 sequences; about 15% appear just once. Around 7.7% of the sample is taken by the ten largest. The sequenced sample was blood. Receptors were obtained from a woman aged 18-29 years with Graves' hyperthyroidism.

This clonotype was detected many times. This chain uses TRBV2 with TRBJ1-2; D unclear. CDR3 length equals 12 residues. Looked up from germline, CDR1 is SNHLY and CDR2 is FYNNEI. Trimming cost V 8 bases and J 8 bases, with 15 bases left between them. CDR3 sequence: CASRPVFWGYTF. The CDR3 DNA sequence: TGTGCCAGCCGACCAGTGTTTTGGGGCTACACCTTC.

This clonotype was counted many times. The chain combines TRBV3-1 with TRBJ2-3, with D maybe TRBD1 (7 bases). The CDR3 loop spans 14 amino acids. The V end lost 4 bases, the J end lost 9 bases, and 17 bases lay between the germline ends. CDR1 is LGHDT, CDR2 YNNKEL, per germline (reference sequence). DNA of the CDR3: TGTGCCAGCAGCCCGTCAGGGGGGTCGTTGACGCAGTATTTT. Protein sequence: CASSPSGGSLTQYF.

This clonotype was counted many times. The chain links TRBV18 to TRBJ2-7; no clear D. This CDR3 contains 12 residues. CDR1 and CDR2 (germline): KGHSH, LQKENI. Deletions cut 3 bases from V and 5 bases from J, with 8 bases between. The CDR3 sequence: CASSPGIHEQYF. Written as DNA, the CDR3 is TGTGCCAGCTCACCTGGGATCCACGAGCAGTACTTC.

This clonotype was detected ten times or more. The J gene is TRBJ1-1, the V gene TRBV15, with 7 bases fitting TRBD1. From germline, CDR1 is LNHNV and CDR2 YYDKDF (reference sequence). The CDR3 contains 15 residues. Trimming took 0 bases from V and 4 from J; bases not matched to a gene: 5. The CDR3 DNA sequence: TGTGCCACCAGCAGAGATAGACAGGGAAGCACTGAAGCTTTCTTT. Its protein product is CATSRDRQGSTEAFF. Complete variable domain (other parts from reference TRBV15 and TRBJ1-1): DAMVIQNPRYQVTQFGKPVTLSCSQTLNHNVMYWYQQKSSQAPKLLFHYYDKDFNNEADTPDNFQSRRPNTSFCFLDIRSPGLGDTAMYLCATSRDRQGSTEAFFGQGTRLTVV.

This clonotype was counted many times. The chain recombines TRBV20-1 with TRBJ2-5; the D gene is possibly TRBD1 (6 bases). Germline V gene data show CDR1 as DFQATT and CDR2 as SNEGSKA (reference sequence). This CDR3 contains 13 residues. The V gene lost 7 bases and the J gene lost 3 bases, with 15 bases spanning the gap. Here the CDR3 reads CSVGLGAKETQYF. The CDR3 nucleotides read TGCAGTGTGGGTTTGGGGGCAAAAGAGACCCAGTACTTC.

This clonotype was picked up many times. This chain joins TRBV12-3 or TRBV12-4 and TRBJ2-5; possibly TRBD1 or TRBD2 for D (5 bases each). The ends were cut back, 6 bases at V and 1 base at J, with 18 bases in the middle. This CDR3 has 16 residues. The CDR3 DNA is TGTGCCAGCAGCCAAATCAAGGGACGCCTCCAAGAGACCCAGTACTTC. It specifies CASSQIKGRLQETQYF.

This clonotype occurred a few times. The V call is TRBV27, the J call TRBJ1-2; D not certain. In germline, CDR1 is MNHEY, CDR2 SMNVEV (reference sequence). V dropped 3 bases and J dropped 4 bases, with 9 bases sitting between them. CDR3 size: 13 residues. The CDR3 here is CASSLDPAYGYTF. In nucleotides, the CDR3 is TGTGCCAGCAGTTTGGATCCTGCCTATGGCTACACCTTC.

This clonotype appeared many times. The chain joins TRBV6-1 to TRBJ2-4, with D tentatively TRBD1 or TRBD2 (6 bases each). The CDR3 spans 12 residues. V lost 6 bases and J 6 bases, leaving 9 bases between the germline ends. The germline gives CDR1 MNHNS, CDR2 SASEGT. DNA of the CDR3: TGTGCCAGCAGAGGGGGGACAAACATTCAGTACTTC. The encoded protein is CASRGGTNIQYF.

Details on this clonotype: A much larger clone differs from this one at a single base, so this may be a read error. The CDR3 DNA sequence: TGTGCCAGCAGCCACAAGGGCCGGGAGCTGTTTTTT. Its protein product is CASSHKGRELFF. This rearrangement joins TRBV11-3 to TRBJ2-2; D remains ambiguous. The CDR3 is 12 amino acids. The V end was cut by 5 bases, the J end by 9 bases, with 10 bases between. CDR1 is SGHNT and CDR2 is YENEEA in the germline V gene.

This chain links TRBV28 with TRBJ2-5, with D tentatively TRBD2 (5 bases). Germline V gene data show CDR1 as MDHEN and CDR2 as SYDVKM. Trimming took off 6 bases at V and 5 bases at J, with 10 bases between the two ends. This CDR3 comprises 12 residues. The CDR3 sequence: CASSRTLETQYF. The CDR3 nucleotides read TGTGCCAGCAGCCGGACTTTGGAGACCCAGTACTTC. Full variable domain (outside the CDR3, taken from reference TRBV28 and TRBJ2-5): DVKVTQSSRYLVKRTGEKVFLECVQDMDHENMFWYRQDPGLGLRLIYFSYDVKMKEKGDIPEGYSVSREKKERFSLILESASTNQTSMYLCASSRTLETQYFGPGTRLLVL.